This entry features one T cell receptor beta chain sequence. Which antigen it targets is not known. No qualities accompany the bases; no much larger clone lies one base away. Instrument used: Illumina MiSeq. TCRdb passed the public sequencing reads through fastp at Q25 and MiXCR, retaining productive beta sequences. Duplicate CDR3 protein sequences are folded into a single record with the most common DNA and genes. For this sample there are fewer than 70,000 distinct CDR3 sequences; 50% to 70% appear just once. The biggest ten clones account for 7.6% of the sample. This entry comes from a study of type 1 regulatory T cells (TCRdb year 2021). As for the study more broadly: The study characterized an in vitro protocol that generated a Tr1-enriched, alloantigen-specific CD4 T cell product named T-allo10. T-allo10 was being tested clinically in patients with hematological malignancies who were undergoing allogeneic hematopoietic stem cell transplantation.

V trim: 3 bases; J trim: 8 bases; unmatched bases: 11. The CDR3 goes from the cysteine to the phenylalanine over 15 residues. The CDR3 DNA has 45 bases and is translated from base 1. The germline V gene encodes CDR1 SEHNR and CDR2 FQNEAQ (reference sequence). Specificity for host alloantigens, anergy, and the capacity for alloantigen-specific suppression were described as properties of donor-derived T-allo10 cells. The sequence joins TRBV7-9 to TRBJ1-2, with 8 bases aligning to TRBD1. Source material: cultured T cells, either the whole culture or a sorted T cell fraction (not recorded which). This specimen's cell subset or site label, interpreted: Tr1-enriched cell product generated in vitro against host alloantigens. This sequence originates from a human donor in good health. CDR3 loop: CASSFRDRGTGGYTF. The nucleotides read TGTGCCAGCAGCTTTCGTGACAGGGGAACGGGCGGCTACACCTTC.